The 24 T cell receptor beta chains below were found in one sample sequenced in a study of shared clonotypes between healthy human individuals. Method: immunoSEQ multiplex PCR; TCRdb's copy keeps in-frame clones and lacks some. Of about 500,000 clones listed, 75% to 80% are singletons. Sequencing was performed on PBMCs. All receptors come from a woman between 40 and 55 years old in good health. Some clones in this sample may be carry-over from other donors' samples.

The chain uses TRBV2 and TRBJ2-2; 11 bases fit TRBD2. CDR1 is SNHLY, CDR2 FYNNEI, per germline. With 4 bases clipped from V and 8 bases from J, the junction kept 6 bases outside the gene matches. The length of the CDR3 is 15 residues. Here the CDR3 reads CASSGGLAALGELFF. DNA of the CDR3: TGTGCCAGCAGTGGGGGACTAGCGGCCTTGGGGGAGCTGTTTTTT. The full variable domain, in which reference TRBV2 and TRBJ2-2 provide the parts outside the CDR3, is EPEVTQTPSHQVTQMGQEVILRCVPISNHLYFYWYRQILGQKVEFLVSFYNNEISEKSEIFDDQFSVERPDGSNFTLKIRSTKLEDSAMYFCASSGGLAALGELFFGEGSRLTVL.

This clone was found a few times. The V and J genes are TRBV5-4 and TRBJ1-1, with D possibly matching TRBD1 (5 bases). Trimming left V 0 bases short and J 4 bases short, with 7 bases between. The CDR3 sequence is 13 residues long. From germline, CDR1 is SGHNT and CDR2 YYREEE (reference sequence). CDR3 sequence: CASSLEQATEAFF. CDR3 bases: TGTGCCAGCAGCTTGGAACAGGCCACTGAAGCTTTCTTT.

The chain combines TRBV27 with TRBJ2-7; 13 bases line up with TRBD2. This CDR3 has 15 amino acids. Unmatched junction bases numbered 12, after V lost 5 bases and J lost 11 bases. Looked up from germline, CDR1 is MNHEY and CDR2 is SMNVEV (reference sequence). In DNA form, the CDR3 reads TGTGCCAGCAGTGACCACACTAGCGGGAGGGCCAGGGAGTACTTC. Amino acid sequence: CASSDHTSGRAREYF.

As concerns this clone: It differs at one base from a far larger clone, so likely a read error. V and J are TRBV5-6 and TRBJ2-7, with 8 bases lining up with TRBD2. There are 15 residues in the CDR3. With V trimmed by 2 bases and J by 6 bases, 10 bases remained unmatched. CDR1 SGHDT and CDR2 YYEEEE come from the germline V gene. The DNA for the CDR3 is TGTGCCAGCAGCTTCGCGACTAGCGCTCTATCCGAGCAGTACTTC. Encoded protein: CASSFATSALSEQYF.

Points on this clone: One base away lies a much larger clone, so this may be a sequencing read error. Other DNA sequences in this specimen translate into the identical CDR3. The chain couples TRBV28 to TRBJ2-3; D gene uncertain. CDR3 size: 16 residues. The germline V and J ends were trimmed by 3 bases and 6 bases, with 19 bases remaining between them. Germline V CDR1 and CDR2: MDHEN, SYDVKM. Written as DNA, the CDR3 is TGTGCCAGCAGTTTTAAGGTTCTTTCCCACACGGATACGCAGTATTTT. Residues: CASSFKVLSHTDTQYF.

This clone has ten or more counts. CDR3 loop: CASSRLTSVAAKNIQYF. In DNA form, the CDR3 reads TGCGCCAGCAGCCGGCTCACTAGTGTAGCGGCCAAAAACATTCAGTACTTC. The chain links TRBV5-1 to TRBJ2-4; tentatively, D is TRBD2 (5 bases). The germline gives CDR1 SGHRS, CDR2 YFSETQ. Deletions cut 4 bases from V and 1 base from J, with 18 bases between. This CDR3 spans 17 amino acids.

This chain links TRBV11-2 with TRBJ2-1; 7 nucleotides match TRBD1. V lost 5 bases and J lost 7; bases outside the gene matches: 11. This CDR3 has 15 amino acids. Germline CDR1 SGHAT, CDR2 FQNNGV. The CDR3 nucleotides are TGTGCCAGCAGCCCACGGACAGGCCTTTGGAATGAGCAGTTCTTC. It codes for CASSPRTGLWNEQFF. The full variable domain, rest sourced from reference TRBV11-2 and TRBJ2-1, is EAGVAQSPRYKIIEKRQSVAFWCNPISGHATLYWYQQILGQGPKLLIQFQNNGVVDDSQLPKDRFSAERLKGVDSTLKIQPAKLEDSAVYLCASSPRTGLWNEQFFGPGTRLTVL.

A single count supports this clone. The chain uses TRBV5-1 and TRBJ2-3, with 10 positions matching TRBD1. The germline CDR1 and CDR2 sequences are SGHRS and YFSETQ. The CDR3 runs 14 residues. Losses at the gene ends were 4 bases for V and 7 bases for J; bases not matched to a gene: 6. CDR3 sequence (DNA): TGCGCCAGCAGCCCCGGGACAGGGGCGAATACGCAGTATTTT. Translating it yields CASSPGTGANTQYF.

This clone showed up just a few times. The V and J genes are TRBV19 and TRBJ1-4; perhaps TRBD1 as D (6 bases). There are 15 residues in the CDR3. Germline V lookup: CDR1 LNHDA, CDR2 SQIVND (reference sequence). The germline V and J ends were trimmed by 2 bases and 9 bases, with 16 bases remaining between them. The CDR3 nucleotides read TGTGCCAGTAGTATATTGGGGGGCTCGTTTAAAAAACTGTTTTTT. As protein: CASSILGGSFKKLFF.

The chain recombines TRBV7-6 with TRBJ2-1; 9 nucleotides align to TRBD2. The germline V gene has CDR1 SGHVS and CDR2 FNYEAQ. V lost 5 bases, J lost 9 bases, and 5 bases stayed unmatched. The CDR3 contains 13 residues. CDR3 protein: CASSPRTSVEQFF. The CDR3 nucleotides read TGTGCCAGCAGCCCCCGGACTAGCGTTGAGCAGTTCTTC.

This clone was counted between two and nine times. The chain couples TRBV7-8 to TRBJ2-7; 9 bases align to TRBD2. The CDR3 extends over 16 amino acids. Germline trimming cut 6 bases from V and 3 bases from J; bases unmatched to any gene: 12. CDR1 is SGHVS and CDR2 is FQNEAQ in the germline V gene. The CDR3 loop reads CASSLAGRHRIYEQYF. The CDR3, as DNA: TGTGCCAGCAGTCTAGCGGGGAGACACAGAATCTACGAGCAGTACTTC. Full variable domain (remainder filled in from reference TRBV7-8 and TRBJ2-7): GAGVSQSPRYKVAKRGQDVALRCDPISGHVSLFWYQQALGQGPEFLTYFQNEAQLDKSGLPSDRFFAERPEGSVSTLKIQRTQQEDSAVYLCASSLAGRHRIYEQYFGPGTRLTVT.

The chain links TRBV30 to TRBJ1-2, with D possibly being TRBD1 (5 bases). The V and J ends lost 2 bases and 8 bases respectively, with 18 bases between them. Germline V gene data show CDR1 as GTSNPN and CDR2 as SVGIG (reference sequence). The CDR3 contains 14 residues. Here the CDR3 reads CAWSRPPGYEGYTF. CDR3 nucleotide sequence: TGTGCCTGGAGTCGGCCCCCAGGGTACGAAGGCTACACCTTC.

This clone appeared many times. The gene calls are TRBV2 and TRBJ1-4, with TRBD1 as a possible D gene (5 bases). The germline V gene has CDR1 SNHLY and CDR2 FYNNEI. V was pared by 1 base and J by 8 bases, with 17 bases between. The CDR3 sequence is 16 residues long. CDR3 sequence: CASSEGTRGEEEKLFF. The DNA of the CDR3 is TGTGCCAGCAGTGAAGGGACTCGGGGGGAAGAAGAAAAACTGTTTTTT.

This clone was seen once. Only one base separates this from a far larger clonotype, so it likely reflects a read error. V usage is TRBV6-1 and J usage is TRBJ2-5; D call uncertain. The CDR3 is 15 residues long. V shed 2 bases and J shed 13 bases, with 23 bases lying between them. Germline V CDR1 and CDR2: MNHNS, SASEGT. This chain's CDR3 is CASSERATSSYERYF. CDR3 sequence (DNA): TGTGCCAGCAGTGAAAGAGCGACAAGCTCCTACGAGCGGTACTTC.

The chain recombines TRBV28 with TRBJ1-3; TRBD1 is a possible D gene (5 bases). V lost 5 bases and J lost 0, with 14 bases in between. This CDR3 has 16 residues. Looked up from germline, CDR1 is MDHEN and CDR2 is SYDVKM. Here the CDR3 DNA reads TGTGCCAGCAGTCCTGGGGGGAAAGGCTCTGGAAACACCATATATTTT. Translated: CASSPGGKGSGNTIYF.

The chain uses TRBV7-2 and TRBJ1-4; D is perhaps TRBD1 (5 bases). The ends were cut back, 5 bases at V and 3 bases at J, with 13 bases in the middle. Germline V gives CDR1 SGHTA, CDR2 FQGNSA. The CDR3 loop spans 15 amino acids. The CDR3 spells CASSPTPGPNEKLFF. The CDR3 nucleotides are TGTGCCAGCAGCCCCACTCCGGGGCCTAATGAAAAACTGTTTTTT.

The gene calls are TRBV7-2 and TRBJ1-5; the D gene is possibly TRBD1 (6 bases). CDR1 SGHTA and CDR2 FQGNSA come from the germline V gene. Trimming took 5 bases from V and 5 from J, leaving 16 bases between them. CDR3 length: 15 residues. CDR3 nucleotides: TGTGCCAGCAGCCCCAGATGGGGGCCCGATCAGCCCCAGCATTTT. Encoded protein: CASSPRWGPDQPQHF.

As concerns this clone: A single base separates this from a much larger clone, so it may be a read error. The chain joins TRBV4-2 to TRBJ1-4; the match to TRBD1 covers 8 bases. Trimming took 1 base from V and 4 from J; bases not matched to a gene: 2. The CDR3 has 15 residues. From germline, CDR1 is LGHNA and CDR2 YNFKEQ. CDR3 nucleotides: TGTGCCAGCAGCCAAGCGGGACAGGTTAATGAAAAACTGTTTTTT. Translating it yields CASSQAGQVNEKLFF.

The V and J genes are TRBV15 and TRBJ2-7, with TRBD1 as a possible D gene (6 bases). The ends were cut back, 5 bases at V and 1 base at J, with 12 bases in the middle. The CDR3 runs to 14 residues. CDR1 is LNHNV and CDR2 is YYDKDF in the germline V gene (reference sequence). Written as DNA, the CDR3 is TGTGCCACCAGCCGCCCGGACAGATCCTACGAGCAGTACTTC. Translated: CATSRPDRSYEQYF. Full variable domain (missing parts from reference TRBV15 and TRBJ2-7): DAMVIQNPRYQVTQFGKPVTLSCSQTLNHNVMYWYQQKSSQAPKLLFHYYDKDFNNEADTPDNFQSRRPNTSFCFLDIRSPGLGDTAMYLCATSRPDRSYEQYFGPGTRLTVT.

Here the CDR3 DNA reads TGTGCCAGCAGCTTATCGGACAGCCAAGAGACCCAGTACTTC. This codes for CASSLSDSQETQYF. The chain joins TRBV11-2 to TRBJ2-5, with D perhaps matching TRBD1 (6 bases). The length of the CDR3 is 14 residues. V was trimmed by 2 bases and J by 1 base, leaving 8 bases between them. CDR1 SGHAT and CDR2 FQNNGV come from the germline V gene.

V and J are TRBV6-1 and TRBJ1-1; no definite D call. Between the trimmed V and J ends, which lost 4 bases and 2 bases, there was a span of 8 bases. CDR3 length: 13 residues. Germline CDR1 reads MNHNS; CDR2 reads SASEGT. CDR3 sequence reads: CASSGGFNTEAFF. CDR3 in DNA: TGTGCCAGCAGTGGAGGTTTTAACACTGAAGCTTTCTTT.

The rearrangement links TRBV16 to TRBJ2-1; 7 bases agree with TRBD1. The CDR3 has 14 residues. Per germline, CDR1 KGHSY and CDR2 FQNENV. The junction had 7 bases not matched to a gene; V was cut back by 5 bases and J by 6 bases. The CDR3 sequence is CASSAPAGGNEQFF. The DNA of the CDR3 is TGTGCCAGCAGCGCCCCCGCAGGGGGCAATGAGCAGTTCTTC. Full variable domain (rest looked up from reference TRBV16 and TRBJ2-1): GEEVAQTPKHLVRGEGQKAKLYCAPIKGHSYVFWYQQVLKNEFKFLISFQNENVFDETGMPKERFSAKCLPNSPCSLEIQATKLEDSAVYFCASSAPAGGNEQFFGPGTRLTVL.

V gene TRBV5-4 combines with J gene TRBJ2-1; D gene unclear. The length of the CDR3 is 12 residues. The V end was cut by 1 base, the J end by 4 bases, with 3 bases between. Germline V gives CDR1 SGHNT, CDR2 YYREEE (reference sequence). The CDR3 spells CASSLPYNEQFF. The CDR3 DNA sequence: TGTGCCAGCAGCTTGCCGTACAATGAGCAGTTCTTC.

This sequence joins TRBV11-2 and TRBJ1-2; D is possibly TRBD1 (6 bases). CDR1 is SGHAT and CDR2 is FQNNGV in the germline V gene. The CDR3 loop spans 15 amino acids. V was trimmed by 5 bases and J by 4 bases, leaving 17 bases between them. The CDR3 reads CASSLSGGAVYGYTF. CDR3 bases: TGTGCCAGCAGCCTAAGCGGGGGGGCTGTCTATGGCTACACCTTC.